The 11 T cell receptor beta chains below were found in one sample sequenced in a study of shared clonotypes between healthy human individuals. Naivety among CD8 cells was defined by CD45RO negativity and positive CCR7 selection, thereby excluding terminally differentiated effector memory CD45RA+ cells. Measured with immunoSEQ multiplex PCR; TCRdb has only the in-frame clones, and not every one. The profile covers about 2,100,000 clones, with approximately 94% appearing a single time and around 1.7% taken by the ten largest. Sequences were obtained from naive CD8+ T cells from PBMCs. Source of these receptors: a man between 18 and 29 years old in good health. Some clones in this sample may be carry-over from other donors' samples.

The J gene is TRBJ2-1, the V gene TRBV5-6; no clear D gene. V shed 4 bases and J shed 12 bases, with 17 bases lying between them. The V gene's germline CDR1 is SGHDT and CDR2 YYEEEE. This CDR3 contains 13 residues. The CDR3, as DNA: TGTGCCAGCAGCCCCGGCCGGAGTTCGGGGCAGTTCTTC. Amino acid sequence: CASSPGRSSGQFF.

The rearrangement joins TRBV27 to TRBJ1-2; D is unresolved. From germline, CDR1 is MNHEY and CDR2 SMNVEV (reference sequence). Trimming removed 0 bases at V and 0 bases at J, with 11 bases between. The CDR3 is made up of 16 amino acids. CDR3 sequence reads: CASSLSEGTANYGYTF. CDR3 in DNA: TGTGCCAGCAGTTTATCGGAGGGCACAGCTAACTATGGCTACACCTTC.

V is TRBV7-3 and J is TRBJ2-6; D not certain. The CDR3 totals 15 residues. Germline loops: CDR1 SGHTA, CDR2 FQGTGA. Deletions cut 4 bases from V and 3 bases from J, with 10 bases between. The chain's CDR3 is CASSSAVLGANVLTF. CDR3 bases: TGTGCCAGCAGCTCCGCGGTTCTTGGGGCCAACGTCCTGACTTTC.

The chain carries TRBV9 and TRBJ2-5; 9 bases match TRBD1. The J call may be wrong; the DNA end is better matched by TRBJ2-7. CDR3 length: 13 amino acids. Germline lookup yields CDR1 SGDLS and CDR2 YYNGEE. CDR3 loop: CASSEGQGYEQYF. The DNA for the CDR3 is TGTGCCAGCAGCGAGGGACAGGGCTACGAGCAGTACTTC.

A note on this clone: At one end, the junction sequence differs from germline, possibly due to a read error. This rearrangement joins TRBV11-2 to TRBJ2-7; D call uncertain. There are 13 residues in the CDR3. Germline V lookup: CDR1 SGHAT, CDR2 FQNNGV. The CDR3 loop is CASSFAVDYDQYF. Here the CDR3 DNA reads TGTGCCAGCAGCTTCGCAGTTGATTACGACCAGTACTTC. The full variable domain, with the rest looked up from reference TRBV11-2 and TRBJ2-7, is EAGVAQSPRYKIIEKRQSVAFWCNPISGHATLYWYQQILGQGPKLLIQFQNNGVVDDSQLPKDRFSAERLKGVDSTLKIQPAKLEDSAVYLCASSFAVDYDQYFGPGTRLTVT.

The rearrangement uses TRBV27 and TRBJ1-2, with 7 bases that match TRBD1. The CDR3 is 16 residues long. The V gene's germline CDR1 is MNHEY and CDR2 SMNVEV (reference sequence). The trim removed 5 bases at V and 6 bases at J, leaving 15 bases unmatched. CDR3 sequence reads: CASSSPRGSHTNGYTF. CDR3 nucleotide sequence: TGTGCCAGCAGTAGCCCCAGGGGGAGCCATACTAATGGCTACACCTTC.

This chain joins TRBV27 and TRBJ1-5; D is unresolved. V lost 6 bases and J lost 5, with 14 bases in between. The length of the CDR3 is 14 residues. Germline values: CDR1 MNHEY, CDR2 SMNVEV (reference sequence). This CDR3 reads CASSFRTGDQPQHF. The CDR3 DNA sequence: TGTGCCAGCAGCTTTCGGACTGGGGATCAGCCCCAGCATTTT.

This clone was observed once. This chain connects TRBV10-1 to TRBJ2-1; TRBD2 matches at 7 bases. J gave up 1 base and V 0 bases, and 12 bases lay outside the gene matches. CDR1 and CDR2 (germline): WNHNN, SYGVQD (reference sequence). There are 19 residues in the CDR3. CDR3 residues: CASSESVPSGTASYNEQFF. As DNA, the CDR3 is TGCGCCAGCAGTGAGTCGGTTCCGAGCGGGACGGCTTCCTACAATGAGCAGTTCTTC.

The chain combines TRBV4-1 with TRBJ2-1, with D tentatively TRBD2 (6 bases). Trimming left V 0 bases short and J 5 bases short, with 11 bases between. The CDR3 is 15 amino acids. Germline V gene data show CDR1 as MGHRA and CDR2 as YSYEKL. DNA of the CDR3: TGCGCCAGCAGCCAAGATCTCGGGGGTGACAATGAGCAGTTCTTC. As protein: CASSQDLGGDNEQFF.

V gene TRBV4-1 combines with J gene TRBJ1-1, with unresolved D. The CDR3 has 14 amino acids. Germline V gives CDR1 MGHRA, CDR2 YSYEKL. V was trimmed by 6 bases and J by 3 bases, leaving 14 bases between them. CDR3 sequence reads: CASSPRLSDTEAFF. DNA for the CDR3: TGCGCCAGCAGTCCAAGATTATCGGACACTGAAGCTTTCTTT.

The chain has TRBV14 and TRBJ1-2; perhaps TRBD1 as D (5 bases). Looked up from germline, CDR1 is SGHDN and CDR2 is FVKESK. The CDR3 is 15 amino acids. Trimming took off 1 base at V and 8 bases at J, with 17 bases between the two ends. The CDR3 region has the DNA TGTGCCAGCAGCCAAGGGGGAATCGGCAGGGACGGCTACACCTTC. This sequence encodes CASSQGGIGRDGYTF.